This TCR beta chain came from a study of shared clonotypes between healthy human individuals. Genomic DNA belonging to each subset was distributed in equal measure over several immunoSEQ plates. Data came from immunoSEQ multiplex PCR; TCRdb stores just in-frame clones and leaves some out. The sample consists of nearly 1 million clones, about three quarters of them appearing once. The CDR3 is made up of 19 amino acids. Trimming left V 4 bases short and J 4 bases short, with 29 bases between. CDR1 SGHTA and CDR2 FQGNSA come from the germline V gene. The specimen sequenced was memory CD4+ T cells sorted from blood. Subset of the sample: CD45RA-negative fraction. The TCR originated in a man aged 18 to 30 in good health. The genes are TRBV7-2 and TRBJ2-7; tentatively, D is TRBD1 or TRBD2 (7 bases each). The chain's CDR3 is CASSWASGLGGGSGYEQYF. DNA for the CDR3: TGTGCCAGCAGCTGGGCATCAGGACTAGGGGGCGGGAGTGGTTACGAGCAGTACTTC.